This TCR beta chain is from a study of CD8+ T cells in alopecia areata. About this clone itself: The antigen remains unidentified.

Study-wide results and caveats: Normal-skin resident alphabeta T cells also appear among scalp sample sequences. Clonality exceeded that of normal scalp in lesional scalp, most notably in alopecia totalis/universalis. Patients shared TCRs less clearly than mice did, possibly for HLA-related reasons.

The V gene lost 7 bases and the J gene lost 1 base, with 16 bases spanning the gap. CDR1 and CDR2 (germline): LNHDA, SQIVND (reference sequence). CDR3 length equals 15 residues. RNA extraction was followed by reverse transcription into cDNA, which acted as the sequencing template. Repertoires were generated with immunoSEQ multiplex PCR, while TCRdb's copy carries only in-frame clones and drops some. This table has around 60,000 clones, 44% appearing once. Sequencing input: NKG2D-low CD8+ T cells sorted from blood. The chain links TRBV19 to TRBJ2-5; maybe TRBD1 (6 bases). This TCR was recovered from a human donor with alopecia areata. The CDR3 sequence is CASTSQGGLQETQYF. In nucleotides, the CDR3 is TGTGCCAGTACCTCGCAAGGGGGTCTCCAAGAGACCCAGTACTTC.